This T cell receptor (beta chain) appears in the sequencing data of a study of T cell responses to AZD1222 COVID-19 vaccine. Across the whole study: It was second doses at about 4 or about 12 weeks that were pooled. Study observations and caveats: The donors showed a predominance of white British ancestry and of females, with possible underestimation of clonal diversity.

Germline V CDR1 and CDR2: SGHVS, FQNEAQ. The V end lost 1 base, the J end lost 0 bases, and 6 bases lay between the germline ends. CDR3 length: 14 residues. As concerns this clone: The antigen is undetermined.

Sequenced by immunoSEQ multiplex PCR; TCRdb stores in-frame clones only, minus some. The table includes 95,000 to 150,000 clones, about 89% detected once. This TCR came from an adult in good health. The starting material was peripheral blood, obtained on day 0 of AZD1222 vaccination. The rearrangement uses TRBV7-8 and TRBJ1-2; D not certain. CDR3 sequence reads: CASSLDPSNYGYTF. The CDR3 bases are TGTGCCAGCAGCTTAGATCCATCTAACTATGGCTACACCTTC.